A single T cell receptor beta chain is shown here with its context. These data come from a study of control samples from healthy donors and cancer patients. Sequencing was performed with immunoSEQ multiplex PCR; in TCRdb, only in-frame clones are kept and a portion is missing. This table holds fewer than 200,000 clones, roughly 93% found once. The CDR3 loop spans 15 amino acids. Germline CDR1 and CDR2: MNHEY and SMNVEV (reference sequence). V shed 7 bases and J shed 2 bases, with 17 bases lying between them. The chain links TRBV27 to TRBJ1-1; weak D call: TRBD1 (5 bases). Sequences were obtained from blood. The sequence came from a woman aged 60-75 years in good health. The CDR3 region is CASTLSRGGNTEAFF. The CDR3 coding sequence is TGTGCCAGCACCCTGAGTCGGGGGGGAAACACTGAAGCTTTCTTT.